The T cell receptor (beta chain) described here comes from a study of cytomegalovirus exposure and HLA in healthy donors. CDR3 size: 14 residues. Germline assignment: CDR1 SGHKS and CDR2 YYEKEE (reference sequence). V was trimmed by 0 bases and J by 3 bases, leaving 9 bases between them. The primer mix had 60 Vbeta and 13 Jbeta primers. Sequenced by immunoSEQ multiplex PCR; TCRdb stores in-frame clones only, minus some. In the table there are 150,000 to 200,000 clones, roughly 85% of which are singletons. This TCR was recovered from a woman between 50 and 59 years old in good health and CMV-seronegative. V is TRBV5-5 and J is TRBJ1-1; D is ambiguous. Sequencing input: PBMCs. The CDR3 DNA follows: TGTGCCAGCAGCTTGGGATACGGGGACACTGAAGCTTTCTTT. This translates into CASSLGYGDTEAFF.